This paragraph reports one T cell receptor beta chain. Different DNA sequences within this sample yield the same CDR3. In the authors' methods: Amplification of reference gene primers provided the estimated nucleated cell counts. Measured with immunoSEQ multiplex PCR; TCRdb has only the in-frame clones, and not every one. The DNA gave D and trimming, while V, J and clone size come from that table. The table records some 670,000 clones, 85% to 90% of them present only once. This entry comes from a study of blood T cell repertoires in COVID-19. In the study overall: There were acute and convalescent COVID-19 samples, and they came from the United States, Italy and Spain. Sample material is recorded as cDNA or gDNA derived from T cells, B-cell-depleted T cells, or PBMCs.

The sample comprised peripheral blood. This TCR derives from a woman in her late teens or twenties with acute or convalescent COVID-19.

This CDR3 is CASSLNRGNTEAFF. The CDR3 region has the DNA TGTGCCAGCAGTTTAAACAGGGGGAACACTGAAGCTTTCTTT. This chain joins TRBV28 and TRBJ1-1; 7 positions match TRBD1. The germline CDR1 and CDR2 sequences are MDHEN and SYDVKM. Germline trimming cut 2 bases from V and 1 base from J; bases unmatched to any gene: 1. This CDR3 has 14 residues.